This TCR beta chain was found in a study of blood T cell repertoires in COVID-19. For the study at large: Italy, Spain and the United States were the sources of the convalescent and acute COVID-19 samples. PBMCs, B-cell-depleted T cells, or T cells were the source of the cDNA or gDNA that made up the material.

In the source study's methods: Nucleated cell counts were estimated from reference gene primer amplification. Using immunoSEQ multiplex PCR, the repertoire was profiled, and TCRdb retains in-frame clones only, with some absent. V and J calls and clone size are copied from that table; D and trimming were computed from the DNA. The sample shows roughly 150,000 clones, 70% to 85% of them seen only once. The CDR3 covers 12 residues. V lost 3 bases to trimming and J lost 5 bases, with 2 bases between them. Germline CDR1 and CDR2: ENHRY and SYGVKD. The origin of this receptor is a man aged 60-69 years who had recovered from COVID-19. Specimen: peripheral blood. V gene TRBV10-3 combines with J gene TRBJ1-6; D unclear. The CDR3 region has the DNA TGTGCCATCAGTGACAATAATTCACCCCTCCACTTT. Its translation: CAISDNNSPLHF.